The 21 T cell receptor beta chains listed next were all sequenced from one sample in a study of blood T cell repertoires in COVID-19. Data came from immunoSEQ multiplex PCR; TCRdb stores just in-frame clones and leaves some out. The sample holds 200,000 to 250,000 clones; about 87% are singletons and the top ten take 5.5% to 7.5%. The sequenced material came from peripheral blood. The receptors come from a woman aged 70-85 years with active or convalescent COVID-19.

The chain combines TRBV6-1 with TRBJ1-1; tentatively, D is TRBD1 (6 bases). V was shortened by 3 bases and J by 2 bases, with 10 bases between the two germline ends. CDR1 MNHNS and CDR2 SASEGT come from the germline V gene. This CDR3 has 14 residues. The CDR3 DNA follows: TGTGCCAGCAGTGAGGGGGGGCGAAACACTGAAGCTTTCTTT. Translated, it gives CASSEGGRNTEAFF.

This clone was found once. The rearrangement links TRBV9 to TRBJ1-4, with 7 nucleotides matching TRBD1. Unmatched junction bases numbered 9, after V lost 4 bases and J lost 0 bases. Germline V gene lookup returns CDR1 SGDLS and CDR2 YYNGEE. The CDR3 sequence is 17 residues long. CDR3 protein: CASSPRQGVATNEKLFF. The DNA for the CDR3 is TGTGCCAGCAGCCCAAGACAGGGAGTTGCAACTAATGAAAAACTGTTTTTT.

This clone appeared a few times. The V gene is TRBV9, the J gene TRBJ1-2; no clear D. Germline CDR1 SGDLS, CDR2 YYNGEE. With 4 bases removed from V and 7 bases from J, the gap between germline ends came to 20 bases. The CDR3 loop spans 15 amino acids. CDR3 sequence reads: CASSPQQGGLGGYTF. DNA for the CDR3: TGTGCCAGCAGCCCCCAGCAAGGAGGTTTAGGTGGCTACACCTTC.

V usage is TRBV2 and J usage is TRBJ1-5; tentative D call: TRBD1 (5 bases). Germline lookup yields CDR1 SNHLY and CDR2 FYNNEI. V lost 6 bases to trimming and J lost 3 bases, with 9 bases between them. CDR3 length: 13 residues. CDR3 DNA sequence: TGTGCCAGCAGGCTCAGGGACAATCAGCCCCAGCATTTT. Residues: CASRLRDNQPQHF.

The chain recombines TRBV5-1 with TRBJ2-3, with a tentative D call TRBD1 (6 bases). The germline V gene has CDR1 SGHRS and CDR2 YFSETQ. The V and J ends lost 2 bases and 2 bases respectively, with 18 bases between them. The CDR3 runs to 17 residues. In DNA form, the CDR3 reads TGCGCCAGCAGCTTCGGTACCCAGGGGAACCCCACAGATACGCAGTATTTT. It translates to CASSFGTQGNPTDTQYF.

The V gene is TRBV3-1 (or the pseudogene TRBV3-2), the J gene TRBJ2-2; maybe TRBD2 (5 bases). Trimming stripped 1 base from V and 1 base from J, with 10 bases between. In germline, CDR1 is LGHDT, CDR2 YNNKEL (reference sequence). The CDR3 loop spans 16 amino acids. The CDR3 loop reads CASSQVGLMNTGELFF. DNA of the CDR3: TGTGCCAGCAGCCAAGTCGGACTCATGAACACCGGGGAGCTGTTTTTT.

The rearrangement uses TRBV5-1 and TRBJ2-7; 7 nucleotides align to TRBD1. This CDR3 region has 14 residues. Germline CDR1 reads SGHRS; CDR2 reads YFSETQ. The V and J ends lost 2 bases and 2 bases, in that order; junction bases with no gene match: 4. CDR3 residues: CASSLRTGAYEQYF. The CDR3 region has the DNA TGCGCCAGCAGCTTAAGGACAGGAGCCTACGAGCAGTACTTC.

This CDR3 is CASTRTSGAGGTDTQYF. The CDR3 nucleotides read TGTGCCAGCACGCGGACTAGCGGGGCGGGAGGCACAGATACGCAGTATTTT. This chain connects TRBV27 to TRBJ2-3; TRBD2 agrees at 12 bases. V lost 7 bases, J lost 1 base, and 9 bases stayed unmatched. The CDR3 has 17 amino acids. CDR1 is MNHEY and CDR2 is SMNVEV in the germline V gene (reference sequence).

V is TRBV2 and J is TRBJ2-3; TRBD1 matches at 7 bases. The CDR3 consists of 13 residues. Unmatched junction bases numbered 6, after V lost 10 bases and J lost 2 bases. Per the germline V gene, CDR1 is SNHLY and CDR2 is FYNNEI. The CDR3 reads CAIDRASTDTQYF. CDR3 nucleotide sequence: TGTGCCATTGACAGGGCCTCCACAGATACGCAGTATTTT. Full variable domain (rest looked up from reference TRBV2 and TRBJ2-3): EPEVTQTPSHQVTQMGQEVILRCVPISNHLYFYWYRQILGQKVEFLVSFYNNEISEKSEIFDDQFSVERPDGSNFTLKIRSTKLEDSAMYFCAIDRASTDTQYFGPGTRLTVL.

This clone was observed a handful of times. The V and J genes are TRBV5-6 and TRBJ2-1, with TRBD1 as a possible D gene (5 bases). V lost 2 bases and J lost 6, with 6 bases in between. This CDR3 comprises 12 residues. Per the germline V gene, CDR1 is SGHDT and CDR2 is YYEEEE. The CDR3, as DNA: TGTGCCAGCAGCTTTGACAGCAATGAGCAGTTCTTC. Amino acid sequence: CASSFDSNEQFF.

This clone was found a few times. The rearrangement uses TRBV19 and TRBJ2-1; TRBD1 matches at 11 bases. J was trimmed by 6 bases and V by 8 bases; bases with no gene match: 3. CDR3 length: 13 residues. Germline V gene sequence: CDR1 LNHDA, CDR2 SQIVND (reference sequence). The DNA for the CDR3 is TGTGCCAGTTCCGGGACAGGGGGCAATGAGCAGTTCTTC. Protein product: CASSGTGGNEQFF. The entire variable domain, with the rest obtained from reference TRBV19 and TRBJ2-1, is as follows: DGGITQSPKYLFRKEGQNVTLSCEQNLNHDAMYWYRQDPGQGLRLIYYSQIVNDFQKGDIAEGYSVSREKKESFPLTVTSAQKNPTAFYLCASSGTGGNEQFFGPGTRLTVL.

This rearrangement joins TRBV24-1 to TRBJ2-7; TRBD2 matches 7 bases. The CDR3 length is 15 residues. V dropped 5 bases and J dropped 6; count of bases not matched to a gene: 12. Germline loops: CDR1 KGHDR, CDR2 SFDVKD. Written as DNA, the CDR3 is TGTGCCACCAGTGTAACGGTGAGCGGGGTCTTCGAGCAGTACTTC. It codes for CATSVTVSGVFEQYF.

The V and J genes are TRBV5-1 and TRBJ2-5, with 7 bases identical to TRBD1. Germline-derived CDR1 and CDR2 are SGHRS and YFSETQ. The V gene end was trimmed by 5 bases and the J gene end by 4 bases; junction bases not matched to a gene: 8. This CDR3 has 14 residues. In DNA, the CDR3 is TGCGCCAGCAGTTGGGGGACAGACCGAGAGACCCAGTACTTC. Amino acids: CASSWGTDRETQYF.

V is TRBV19 and J is TRBJ2-1; D possibly corresponds to TRBD1 (6 bases). The CDR3 has 13 amino acids. Germline CDR1 and CDR2: LNHDA and SQIVND (reference sequence). The V end was cut by 3 bases, the J end by 12 bases, with 15 bases between. This CDR3 reads CASSIDWTTGQFF. In DNA form, the CDR3 reads TGTGCCAGTAGTATTGATTGGACGACAGGGCAGTTCTTC. Full variable domain (remainder filled in from reference TRBV19 and TRBJ2-1): DGGITQSPKYLFRKEGQNVTLSCEQNLNHDAMYWYRQDPGQGLRLIYYSQIVNDFQKGDIAEGYSVSREKKESFPLTVTSAQKNPTAFYLCASSIDWTTGQFFGPGTRLTVL.

This clone was seen just once. The rearrangement joins TRBV28 to TRBJ1-2; D is unclear. The ends were cut back, 1 base at V and 4 bases at J, with 7 bases in the middle. Germline assignment: CDR1 MDHEN and CDR2 SYDVKM. This CDR3 spans 13 amino acids. The DNA of the CDR3 is TGTGCCAGCAGTTTATTGGGCGTCTATGGCTACACCTTC. Translating gives CASSLLGVYGYTF.

Remarks on this clone: The junction and the germline gene differ at one end; a read error may be behind it. This chain joins TRBV7-9 and TRBJ1-1, with D possibly TRBD1 on 5 matching bases. This CDR3 spans 15 amino acids. Per the germline V gene, CDR1 is SEHNR and CDR2 is FQNEAQ (reference sequence). The CDR3 here is CASSLASRGGTEAFF. CDR3 in DNA: TGTGCCAGCAGCCTAGCTTCAAGGGGTGGGACTGAAGCTTTCTTT.

V and J are TRBV19 and TRBJ2-1; possible D gene TRBD1, 6 bases. CDR1 LNHDA and CDR2 SQIVND come from the germline V gene (reference sequence). V was trimmed by 6 bases and J by 6 bases, leaving 21 bases between them. The CDR3 contains 16 residues. CDR3 amino acids: CASRNLGRQAVNEQFF. The CDR3 bases are TGTGCCAGTAGAAATTTGGGTCGACAGGCAGTCAATGAGCAGTTCTTC. The full variable domain, in which reference TRBV19 and TRBJ2-1 provide the parts outside the CDR3, is DGGITQSPKYLFRKEGQNVTLSCEQNLNHDAMYWYRQDPGQGLRLIYYSQIVNDFQKGDIAEGYSVSREKKESFPLTVTSAQKNPTAFYLCASRNLGRQAVNEQFFGPGTRLTVL.

V gene TRBV4-1 combines with J gene TRBJ1-3; no firm D call. The germline CDR1 and CDR2 sequences are MGHRA and YSYEKL. The ends were cut back, 0 bases at V and 3 bases at J, with 9 bases in the middle. The length of the CDR3 is 15 residues. CDR3 sequence: CASSQEKEGGNTIYF. Here the CDR3 DNA reads TGCGCCAGCAGCCAAGAAAAGGAGGGTGGAAACACCATATATTTT.

The chain carries TRBV29-1 and TRBJ2-1; 9 bases align to TRBD2. Germline loops: CDR1 SQVTM, CDR2 ANQGSEA. The CDR3 is made up of 12 amino acids. The ends lost 7 bases at V and 9 bases at J; junction bases unmatched: 7. CDR3 residues: CSAKGTSSEQFF. The CDR3 DNA is TGCAGCGCCAAAGGGACTAGCAGTGAGCAGTTCTTC.

This clone has more than one count but fewer than ten. The junction shows a germline mismatch at one end, possibly a read error. The chain carries TRBV7-2 and TRBJ1-2; TRBD1 agrees at 9 bases. This CDR3 region has 16 residues. Germline CDR1 and CDR2: SGHTA and FQGNSA. As DNA, the CDR3 is TGTGCCAGCAGCCAGCTCTCAGGACAGGGGTGGTATGGCTGCACCTTC. Translating it yields CASSQLSGQGWYGCTF.

This clone was found once. The gene calls are TRBV5-4 and TRBJ1-3; D not certain. V shed 2 bases and J shed 2 bases, with 11 bases lying between them. This CDR3 has 15 amino acids. In germline, CDR1 is SGHNT, CDR2 YYREEE (reference sequence). The chain's CDR3 is CASSFSGETGNTIYF. CDR3 DNA sequence: TGTGCCAGCAGCTTTAGCGGGGAAACTGGAAACACCATATATTTT.